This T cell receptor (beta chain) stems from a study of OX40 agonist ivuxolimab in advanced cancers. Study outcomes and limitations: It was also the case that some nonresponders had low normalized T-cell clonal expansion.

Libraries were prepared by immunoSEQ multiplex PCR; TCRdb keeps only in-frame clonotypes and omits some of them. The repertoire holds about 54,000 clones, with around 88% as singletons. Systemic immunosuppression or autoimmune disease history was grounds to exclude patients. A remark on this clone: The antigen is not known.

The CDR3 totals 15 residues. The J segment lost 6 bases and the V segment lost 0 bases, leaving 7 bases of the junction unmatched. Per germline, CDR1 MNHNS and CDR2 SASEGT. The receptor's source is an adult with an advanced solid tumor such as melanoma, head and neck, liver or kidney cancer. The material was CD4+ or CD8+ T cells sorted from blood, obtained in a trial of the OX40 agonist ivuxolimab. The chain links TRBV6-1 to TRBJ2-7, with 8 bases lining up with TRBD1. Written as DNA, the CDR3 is TGTGCCAGCAGTGAAGCCCAGGGGGCCTCTCTCGAGCAGTACTTC. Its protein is CASSEAQGASLEQYF.